Listed here are 24 T cell receptor beta chains from one sample, sequenced in a study of beta chain features in type 1 diabetes (dated 2018 in TCRdb). Preparation of the library involved the immunoSEQ multiplex PCR assay. All of the isolated RNA was reverse transcribed with the High Capacity cDNA Reverse Transcription Kit, so expressed TCRB transcripts were sequenced. TCRdb obtained this table from immuneACCESS and retained in-frame rearrangements with V and J assigned. These tables miss some clones; where compared with another copy, unresolved V genes account for less than half of the shortfall, and the remainder is unexplained. This sample holds approximately 470,000 clones; approximately 31% were observed only once. Clones ranked in the top ten supply 0.05% to 0.07% of the sample. The sample taken for sequencing was naive CD4+ T cells from blood. The cell subset or site label, as the study defines it: true naive CD4+ T cells. These receptors came from a man aged 18-30 years in good health.

The chain has TRBV5-1 and TRBJ2-3; a weak D match, TRBD2 (5 bases). The CDR3 extends over 16 amino acids. V lost 0 bases, J lost 1 base, and 12 bases lay in between. CDR1 and CDR2 from the germline V gene are SGHRS and YFSETQ. The CDR3 region has the DNA TGCGCCAGCAGCTTGGATCCGGGGAGCGGCACAGATACGCAGTATTTT. Translating it yields CASSLDPGSGTDTQYF.

The J gene is TRBJ2-3, the V gene TRBV30, with 11 nucleotides matching TRBD2. Trimming cost V 8 bases and J 1 base; bases outside gene matches: 8. Germline V gene lookup returns CDR1 GTSNPN and CDR2 SVGIG (reference sequence). The CDR3 spans 15 residues. The chain's CDR3 is CARGAGLAGTDTQYF. CDR3 nucleotides: TGTGCCCGAGGGGCGGGACTAGCGGGCACAGATACGCAGTATTTT.

This chain joins TRBV6-5 and TRBJ2-3; D may match TRBD1 or TRBD2 (5 bases each). Germline CDR1 MNHEY, CDR2 SVGAGI. The V gene lost 1 base and the J gene lost 6 bases, with 11 bases spanning the gap. The CDR3 is 14 amino acids. CDR3 in amino acids: CASSYWGTVDTQYF. CDR3 bases: TGTGCCAGCAGTTACTGGGGGACCGTGGATACGCAGTATTTT.

CDR3 nucleotides: TGCGCCAGCAGCCGAACAGCGGGAGCGGGCACAGATACGCAGTATTTT. This translates into CASSRTAGAGTDTQYF. This chain connects TRBV5-1 to TRBJ2-3; 8 nucleotides line up with TRBD2. The CDR3 is 16 amino acids. Losses at the gene ends were 4 bases for V and 1 base for J; bases not matched to a gene: 8. Per germline, CDR1 SGHRS and CDR2 YFSETQ.

This clone was seen just once. CDR3 sequence reads: CASSEATVSSSGNTIYF. CDR3 DNA: TGTGCCAGCAGCGAAGCGACAGTTTCTTCCTCTGGAAACACCATATATTTT. J is TRBJ1-3 and V is TRBV7-6; TRBD1 might be the D (5 bases). The germline CDR1 and CDR2 sequences are SGHVS and FNYEAQ. V gave up 5 bases and J gave up 0 bases, with 17 bases separating them. This CDR3 has 17 residues.

The chain is built from TRBV2 and TRBJ2-7; 9 positions agree with TRBD1. Trimming removed 1 base from V and 3 bases from J; junction bases left unmatched: 4. The germline gives CDR1 SNHLY, CDR2 FYNNEI. The CDR3 extends over 15 amino acids. The CDR3 protein is CASSEVTGGFYEQYF. The CDR3 DNA follows: TGTGCCAGCAGTGAAGTCACAGGGGGCTTCTACGAGCAGTACTTC.

The chain recombines TRBV6-6 with TRBJ2-1; the match to TRBD2 covers 8 bases. Germline V gene sequence: CDR1 MNHNY, CDR2 SVGAGI (reference sequence). The CDR3 has 15 amino acids. Unmatched junction bases numbered 8, after V lost 6 bases and J lost 4 bases. For the CDR3, the DNA is TGTGCCAGCAGGATGGTAGCGGGAATTTACAATGAGCAGTTCTTC. Protein sequence: CASRMVAGIYNEQFF.

This clone was seen a few times. The genes are TRBV30 and TRBJ1-3; no clear D gene. Deletions cut 5 bases from V and 0 bases from J, with 14 bases between. The germline CDR1 and CDR2 sequences are GTSNPN and SVGIG (reference sequence). The CDR3 covers 15 residues. The CDR3 DNA reads as TGTGCCTGGCTAGACGAGGTCCTCTCTGGAAACACCATATATTTT. It yields the protein CAWLDEVLSGNTIYF.

The rearrangement uses TRBV18 and TRBJ1-1; possibly TRBD1 for D (5 bases). V dropped 2 bases and J dropped 0 bases, with 13 bases sitting between them. Looked up from germline, CDR1 is KGHSH and CDR2 is LQKENI. This CDR3 is 16 amino acids long. CDR3 DNA sequence: TGTGCCAGCTCACCAGATCAGGGCGTCATGAACACTGAAGCTTTCTTT. Residues: CASSPDQGVMNTEAFF.

The table lists this clone with a few counts. A read error may account for a junction end that differs from germline. This same CDR3 is encoded by further DNA sequences in the sample. V gene TRBV15 combines with J gene TRBJ2-7, with D maybe TRBD2 (5 bases). Germline CDR1 LNHNV, CDR2 YYDKDF (reference sequence). This CDR3 has 14 residues. The CDR3 sequence is CATSGRTGSYEQYF. CDR3 DNA sequence: TGCGCCACCAGCGGAAGGACTGGCTCCTACGAGCAGTACTTC.

CDR3 sequence reads: CSVGQGLDTEAFF. Here the CDR3 DNA reads TGCAGCGTCGGACAGGGTCTCGACACTGAAGCTTTCTTT. The rearrangement joins TRBV29-1 to TRBJ1-1; TRBD1 aligns across 8 bases. The V gene end was trimmed by 6 bases and the J gene end by 3 bases; junction bases not matched to a gene: 6. Germline V lookup: CDR1 SQVTM, CDR2 ANQGSEA. The CDR3 covers 13 residues.

The V call is TRBV25-1, the J call TRBJ2-3, with a possible D match to TRBD1 (5 bases). The CDR3 has 13 residues. Germline loops: CDR1 MGHDK, CDR2 SYGVNS. With 5 bases removed from V and 7 bases from J, the gap between germline ends came to 13 bases. The CDR3 sequence is CASSPPQGNTQYF. The CDR3 DNA sequence: TGTGCCAGCAGTCCTCCCCAGGGAAATACGCAGTATTTT.

Details on this clone: One end of the junction is discordant with germline, which a read error may explain. The CDR3 spells CASSPHPGQGASF. The CDR3 region has the DNA TGTGCCAGCAGCCCACATCCGGGACAGGGGGCATCTTTC. This sequence joins TRBV7-9 and TRBJ2-7, with 12 bases that match TRBD1. The CDR3 spans 13 residues. The V gene's germline CDR1 is SEHNR and CDR2 FQNEAQ (reference sequence).

The CDR3 reads CASSPRRGLSYEQYF. The DNA for the CDR3 is TGTGCCAGCAGTCCCCGACGGGGCTTGAGCTACGAGCAGTACTTC. The chain uses TRBV7-6 and TRBJ2-7, with D possibly called TRBD1 or TRBD2 (5 bases each). Trimming cost V 6 bases and J 3 bases, with 18 bases left between them. This CDR3 has 15 amino acids. Germline CDR1 is SGHVS and CDR2 is FNYEAQ.

The chain combines TRBV4-3 with TRBJ2-1; 14 nucleotides align to TRBD2. V was clipped by 4 bases and J by 7 bases; unmatched bases: 6. Per germline, CDR1 LGHNA and CDR2 YSLEER. CDR3 length equals 16 residues. CDR3: CASSREGLAGENEQFF. CDR3 nucleotide sequence: TGCGCCAGCAGCCGGGAGGGACTAGCGGGAGAGAATGAGCAGTTCTTC.

Remarks on this clone: At one boundary the junction diverges from the germline segment, which might be a read error. The CDR3 DNA sequence: TGTGCTAGCAGCCCCGTTGGACTTAAAAACAATGAGCAGTTCTTC. As protein: CASSPVGLKNNEQFF. The chain has TRBV7-7 and TRBJ2-1; D is possibly TRBD2 (5 bases). The CDR3 is 15 amino acids. Germline assignment: CDR1 SSHAT and CDR2 FNYEAQ (reference sequence). The full variable domain, in which reference TRBV7-7 and TRBJ2-1 provide the parts outside the CDR3, is GAGVSQSPRYKVTKRGQDVTLRCDPISSHATLYWYQQALGQGPEFLTYFNYEAQPDKSGLPSDRFSAERPEGSISTLTIQRTEQRDSAMYRCASSPVGLKNNEQFFGPGTRLTVL.

This clone was seen a few times. Other DNA sequences in the same sample also yield this CDR3. This chain connects TRBV20-1 to TRBJ2-3; D gene uncertain. CDR1 is DFQATT and CDR2 is SNEGSKA in the germline V gene (reference sequence). There are 11 residues in the CDR3. With 6 bases removed from V and 3 bases from J, the gap between germline ends came to 7 bases. The CDR3 reads CSATGTDTQYF. The CDR3 DNA sequence: TGCAGTGCGACGGGTACAGATACGCAGTATTTT.

A few counts support this clone. The chain joins TRBV30 to TRBJ2-5; D remains ambiguous. Between the trimmed V and J ends, which lost 7 bases and 5 bases, there was a span of 11 bases. CDR1 and CDR2 from the germline V gene are GTSNPN and SVGIG (reference sequence). The CDR3 length is 11 residues. CDR3 nucleotide sequence: TGTGCCTTTTCCCCGAAGGAGACCCAGTACTTC. It encodes CAFSPKETQYF. Together with reference TRBV30 and TRBJ2-5, the CDR3 gives the full variable domain: SQTIHQWPATLVQPVGSPLSLECTVEGTSNPNLYWYRQAAGRGLQLLFYSVGIGQISSEVPQNLSASRPQDRQFILSSKKLLLSDSGFYLCAFSPKETQYFGPGTRLLVL.

This clone occurred a few times. The chain couples TRBV11-2 to TRBJ2-1, with no clear D. Germline-derived CDR1 and CDR2 are SGHAT and FQNNGV. V dropped 6 bases and J dropped 6 bases, with 15 bases sitting between them. The CDR3 length is 14 residues. The CDR3 region is CASRLLDPSNEQFF. The CDR3 DNA reads TGTGCCAGCAGGCTCCTGGACCCTTCCAATGAGCAGTTCTTC. Full variable domain (remainder filled in from reference TRBV11-2 and TRBJ2-1): EAGVAQSPRYKIIEKRQSVAFWCNPISGHATLYWYQQILGQGPKLLIQFQNNGVVDDSQLPKDRFSAERLKGVDSTLKIQPAKLEDSAVYLCASRLLDPSNEQFFGPGTRLTVL.

This clone was counted between two and nine times. The V and J genes are TRBV25-1 and TRBJ2-1; D call uncertain. CDR1 and CDR2 from the germline V gene are MGHDK and SYGVNS. This CDR3 is built from 16 residues. V lost 6 bases and J lost 3, with 18 bases in between. The CDR3, as DNA: TGTGCCAGCAGCCCTTTGGCACCCGGAGACTACAATGAGCAGTTCTTC. Its translation is CASSPLAPGDYNEQFF.

Written as DNA, the CDR3 is TGTGCCAGCAGCGCCGCGGGTACGCAGTATTTT. It is translated as CASSAAGTQYF. The rearrangement joins TRBV2 to TRBJ2-3; the D gene is possibly TRBD2 (5 bases). The germline CDR1 and CDR2 sequences are SNHLY and FYNNEI. The length of the CDR3 is 11 residues. V lost 6 bases and J lost 8, with 9 bases in between.

The rearrangement links TRBV29-1 to TRBJ2-1; 12 bases fit TRBD2. The germline CDR1 and CDR2 sequences are SQVTM and ANQGSEA. With V trimmed by 0 bases and J by 4 bases, 7 bases remained unmatched. The CDR3 is 17 residues long. This CDR3 reads CSVEDLGLAGGYNEQFF. The CDR3 nucleotides read TGCAGCGTTGAAGATCTAGGGCTAGCGGGAGGGTACAATGAGCAGTTCTTC.

The chain combines TRBV7-3 with TRBJ2-3; possibly TRBD2 for D (6 bases). CDR1 and CDR2 (germline): SGHTA, FQGTGA. The CDR3 length is 13 residues. V was clipped by 5 bases and J by 4 bases, with 10 bases between them. DNA for the CDR3: TGTGCCAGCAGCCGGGAGTTGTCAGATACGCAGTATTTT. Its protein product is CASSRELSDTQYF.

The chain combines TRBV2 with TRBJ2-7, with a possible D match to TRBD2 (6 bases). V was clipped by 7 bases and J by 0 bases, with 13 bases between them. The CDR3 extends over 14 amino acids. CDR1 is SNHLY and CDR2 is FYNNEI in the germline V gene. CDR3 region: CASTPGLSSYEQYF. The CDR3 DNA sequence: TGTGCCAGCACCCCGGGACTGAGCTCCTACGAGCAGTACTTC.